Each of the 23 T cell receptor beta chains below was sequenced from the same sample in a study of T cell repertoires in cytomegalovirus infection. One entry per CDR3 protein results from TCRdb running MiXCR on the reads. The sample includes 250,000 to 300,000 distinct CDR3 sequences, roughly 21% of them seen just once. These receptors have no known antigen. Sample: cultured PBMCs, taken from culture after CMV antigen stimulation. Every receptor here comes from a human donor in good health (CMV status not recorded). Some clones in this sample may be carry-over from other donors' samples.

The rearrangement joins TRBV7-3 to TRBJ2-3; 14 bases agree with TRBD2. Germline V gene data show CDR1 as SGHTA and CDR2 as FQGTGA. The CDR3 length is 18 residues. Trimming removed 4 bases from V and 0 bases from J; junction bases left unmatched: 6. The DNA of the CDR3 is TGTGCCAGCAGCTCCCCGGGACTAGCGGGAGATAGCACAGATACGCAGTATTTT. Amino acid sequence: CASSSPGLAGDSTDTQYF.

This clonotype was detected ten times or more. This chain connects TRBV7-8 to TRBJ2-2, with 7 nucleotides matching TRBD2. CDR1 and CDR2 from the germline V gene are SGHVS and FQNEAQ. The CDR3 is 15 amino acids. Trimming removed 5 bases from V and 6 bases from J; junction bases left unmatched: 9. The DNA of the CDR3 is TGTGCCAGCAGCACCTGGGAGGGGCGATCCGGGGAGCTGTTTTTT. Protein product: CASSTWEGRSGELFF.

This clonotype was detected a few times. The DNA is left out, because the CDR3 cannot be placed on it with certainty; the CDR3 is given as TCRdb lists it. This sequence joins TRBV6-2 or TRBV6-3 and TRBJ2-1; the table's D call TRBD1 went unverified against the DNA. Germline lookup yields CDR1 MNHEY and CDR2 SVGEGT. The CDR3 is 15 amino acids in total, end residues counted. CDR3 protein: CASSSSGPSYNEQFF.

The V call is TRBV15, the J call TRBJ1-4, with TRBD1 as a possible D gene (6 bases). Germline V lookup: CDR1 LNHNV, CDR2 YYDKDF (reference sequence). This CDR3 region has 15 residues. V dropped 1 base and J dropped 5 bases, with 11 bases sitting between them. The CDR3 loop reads CATSRGRTDNEKLFF. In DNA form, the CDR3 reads TGTGCCACCAGCAGAGGGAGGACAGACAATGAAAAACTGTTTTTT.

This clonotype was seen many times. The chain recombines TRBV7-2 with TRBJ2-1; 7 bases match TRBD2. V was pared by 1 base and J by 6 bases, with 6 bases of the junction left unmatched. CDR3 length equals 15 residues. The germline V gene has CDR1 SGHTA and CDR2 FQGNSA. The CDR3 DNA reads TGTGCCAGCAGCTTAGAGGGGAGGGCCACCAATGAGCAGTTCTTC. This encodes CASSLEGRATNEQFF.

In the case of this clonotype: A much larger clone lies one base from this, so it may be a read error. The DNA of the CDR3 is TGTGACAGCAGCTTGGGTCTTGACCAGCCCCAGCATTTT. It is translated as CDSSLGLDQPQHF. V usage is TRBV7-2 and J usage is TRBJ1-5; no clear D gene. The CDR3 contains 13 residues. Germline lookup yields CDR1 SGHTA and CDR2 FQGNSA.

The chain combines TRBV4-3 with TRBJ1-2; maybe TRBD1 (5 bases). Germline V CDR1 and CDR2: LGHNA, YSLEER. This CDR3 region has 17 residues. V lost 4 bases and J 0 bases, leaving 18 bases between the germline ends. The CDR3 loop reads CASSLKRGALTNYGYTF. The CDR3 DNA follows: TGCGCCAGCAGCCTAAAGCGAGGGGCCCTAACTAACTATGGCTACACCTTC.

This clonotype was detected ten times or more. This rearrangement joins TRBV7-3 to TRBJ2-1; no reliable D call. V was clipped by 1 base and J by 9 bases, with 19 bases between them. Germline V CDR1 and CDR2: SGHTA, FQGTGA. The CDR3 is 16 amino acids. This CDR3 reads CASSLRVGSLRGEQFF. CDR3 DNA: TGTGCCAGCAGCTTAAGGGTGGGAAGCCTCCGCGGTGAGCAGTTCTTC.

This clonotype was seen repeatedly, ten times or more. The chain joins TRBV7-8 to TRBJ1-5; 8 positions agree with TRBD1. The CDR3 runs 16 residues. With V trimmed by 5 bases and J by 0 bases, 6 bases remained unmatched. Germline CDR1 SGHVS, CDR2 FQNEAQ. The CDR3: CASSPSDRVSNQPQHF. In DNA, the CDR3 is TGTGCCAGCAGCCCATCGGACAGGGTTAGCAATCAGCCCCAGCATTTT.

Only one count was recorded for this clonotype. The CDR3 DNA is TGCAGCGTTGACGCGGGACTATCCTACAATGAGCAGTTCTTC. It yields the protein CSVDAGLSYNEQFF. The gene calls are TRBV29-1 and TRBJ2-1, with 7 bases aligning to TRBD2. Trimming took 3 bases from V and 1 from J; bases not matched to a gene: 3. CDR1 is SQVTM, CDR2 ANQGSEA, per germline. The CDR3 totals 14 residues.

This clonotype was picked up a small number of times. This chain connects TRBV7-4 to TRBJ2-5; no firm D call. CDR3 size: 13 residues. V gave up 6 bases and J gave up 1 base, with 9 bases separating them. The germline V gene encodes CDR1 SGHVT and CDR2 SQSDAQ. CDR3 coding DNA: TGTGCCAGCAGGTCCGGGTTCCAAGAGACCCAGTACTTC. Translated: CASRSGFQETQYF.

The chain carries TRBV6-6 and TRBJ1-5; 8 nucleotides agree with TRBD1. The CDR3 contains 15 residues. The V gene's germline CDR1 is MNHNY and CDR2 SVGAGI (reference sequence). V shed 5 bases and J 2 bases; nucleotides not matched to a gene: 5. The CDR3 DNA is TGTGCCAGCAGTCGACCGGGACAGGGCAATCAGCCCCAGCATTTT. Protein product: CASSRPGQGNQPQHF.

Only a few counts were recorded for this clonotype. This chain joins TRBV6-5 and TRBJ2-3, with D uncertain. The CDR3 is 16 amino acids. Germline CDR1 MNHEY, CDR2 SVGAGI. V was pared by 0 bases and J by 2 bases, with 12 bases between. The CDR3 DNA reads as TGTGCCAGCAGTTACTCGTCCGTTCCCTCCACAGATACGCAGTATTTT. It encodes CASSYSSVPSTDTQYF.

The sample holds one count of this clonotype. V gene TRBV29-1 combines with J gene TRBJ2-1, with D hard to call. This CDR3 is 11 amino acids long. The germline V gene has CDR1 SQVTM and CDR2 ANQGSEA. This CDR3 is CSHDTGDEQFF. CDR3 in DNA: TGCAGTCACGATACTGGCGATGAGCAGTTCTTC.

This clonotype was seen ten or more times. CDR3 loop: CASKDLGGFQETQYF. Written as DNA, the CDR3 is TGTGCCAGTAAAGACCTCGGGGGTTTTCAAGAGACCCAGTACTTC. This chain uses TRBV19 with TRBJ2-5; the D gene is possibly TRBD2 (6 bases). CDR3 size: 15 residues. V was cut by 7 bases and J by 2 bases, with 17 bases left in between. Germline V gives CDR1 LNHDA, CDR2 SQIVND (reference sequence).

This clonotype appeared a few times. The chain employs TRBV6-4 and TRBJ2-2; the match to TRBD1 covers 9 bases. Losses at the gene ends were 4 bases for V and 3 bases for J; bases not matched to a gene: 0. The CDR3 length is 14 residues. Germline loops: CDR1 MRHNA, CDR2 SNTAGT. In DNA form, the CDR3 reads TGTGCCAGCAGTGGGACAGGGGACACCGGGGAGCTGTTTTTT. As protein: CASSGTGDTGELFF.

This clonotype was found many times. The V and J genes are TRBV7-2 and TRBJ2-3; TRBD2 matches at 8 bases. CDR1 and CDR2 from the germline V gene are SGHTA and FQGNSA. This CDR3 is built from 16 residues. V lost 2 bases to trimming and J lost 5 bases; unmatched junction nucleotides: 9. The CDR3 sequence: CASSLSGGRWEDTQYF. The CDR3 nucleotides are TGTGCCAGCAGCTTATCAGGCGGGAGGTGGGAAGATACGCAGTATTTT.

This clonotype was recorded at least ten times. The CDR3 sequence: CASSLKGARPEAFF. The CDR3 DNA reads TGTGCCAGCAGTTTAAAGGGGGCGCGTCCTGAAGCTTTCTTT. This rearrangement joins TRBV12-3 or TRBV12-4 to TRBJ1-1; TRBD1 agrees at 7 bases. The CDR3 is 14 residues long. With 2 bases clipped from V and 6 bases from J, the junction kept 6 bases outside the gene matches.

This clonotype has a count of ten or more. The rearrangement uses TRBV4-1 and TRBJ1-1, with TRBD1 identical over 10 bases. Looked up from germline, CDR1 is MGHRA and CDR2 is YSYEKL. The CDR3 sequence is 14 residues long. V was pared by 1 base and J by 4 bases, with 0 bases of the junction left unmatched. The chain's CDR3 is CASSQGDRGTEAFF. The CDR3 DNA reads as TGCGCCAGCAGCCAAGGGGACAGGGGCACTGAAGCTTTCTTT.

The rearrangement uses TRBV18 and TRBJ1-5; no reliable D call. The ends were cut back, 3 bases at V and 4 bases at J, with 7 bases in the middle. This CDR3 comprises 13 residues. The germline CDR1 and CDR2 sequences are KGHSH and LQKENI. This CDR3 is CASSPGANQPQHF. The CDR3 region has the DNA TGTGCCAGCTCACCGGGCGCAAATCAGCCCCAGCATTTT.

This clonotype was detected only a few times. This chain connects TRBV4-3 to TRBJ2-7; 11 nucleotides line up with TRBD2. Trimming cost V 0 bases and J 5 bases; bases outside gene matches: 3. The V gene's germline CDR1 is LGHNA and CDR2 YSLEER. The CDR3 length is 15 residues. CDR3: CASSQDTSGRNEQYF. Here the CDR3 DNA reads TGCGCCAGCAGCCAAGATACTAGCGGGAGAAACGAGCAGTACTTC.

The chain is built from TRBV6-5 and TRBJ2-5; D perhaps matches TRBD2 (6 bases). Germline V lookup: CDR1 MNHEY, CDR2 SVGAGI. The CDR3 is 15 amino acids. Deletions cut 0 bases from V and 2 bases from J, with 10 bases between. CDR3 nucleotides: TGTGCCAGCAGTTACTCGGGGGGACTTCAAGAGACCCAGTACTTC. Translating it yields CASSYSGGLQETQYF.

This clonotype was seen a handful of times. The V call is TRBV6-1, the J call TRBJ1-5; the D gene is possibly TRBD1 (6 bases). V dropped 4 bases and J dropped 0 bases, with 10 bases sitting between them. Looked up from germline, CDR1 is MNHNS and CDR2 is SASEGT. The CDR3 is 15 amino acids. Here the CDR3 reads CASSVDSYSNQPQHF. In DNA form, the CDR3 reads TGTGCCAGCAGTGTGGACAGCTATAGCAATCAGCCCCAGCATTTT.